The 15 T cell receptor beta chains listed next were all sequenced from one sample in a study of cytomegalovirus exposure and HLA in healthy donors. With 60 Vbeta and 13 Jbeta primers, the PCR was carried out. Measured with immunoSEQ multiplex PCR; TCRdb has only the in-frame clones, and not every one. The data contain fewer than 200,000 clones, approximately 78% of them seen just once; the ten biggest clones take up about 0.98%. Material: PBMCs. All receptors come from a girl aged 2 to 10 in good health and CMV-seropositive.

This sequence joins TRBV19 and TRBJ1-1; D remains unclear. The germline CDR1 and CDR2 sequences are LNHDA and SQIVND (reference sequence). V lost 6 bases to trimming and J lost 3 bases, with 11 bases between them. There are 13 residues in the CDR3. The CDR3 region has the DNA TGTGCCAGTAGCCTACGGGTAGACACTGAAGCTTTCTTT. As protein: CASSLRVDTEAFF. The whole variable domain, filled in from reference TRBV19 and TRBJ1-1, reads DGGITQSPKYLFRKEGQNVTLSCEQNLNHDAMYWYRQDPGQGLRLIYYSQIVNDFQKGDIAEGYSVSREKKESFPLTVTSAQKNPTAFYLCASSLRVDTEAFFGQGTRLTVV.

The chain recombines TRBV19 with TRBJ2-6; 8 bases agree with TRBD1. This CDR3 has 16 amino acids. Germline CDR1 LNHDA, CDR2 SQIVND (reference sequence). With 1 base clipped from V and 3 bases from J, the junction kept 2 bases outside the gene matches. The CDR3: CASSIGQGFGANVLTF. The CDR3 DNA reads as TGTGCCAGTAGTATAGGACAGGGGTTTGGGGCCAACGTCCTGACTTTC.

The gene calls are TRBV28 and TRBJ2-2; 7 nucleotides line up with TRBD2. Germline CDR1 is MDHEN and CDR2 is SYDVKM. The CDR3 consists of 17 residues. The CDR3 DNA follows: TGTGGGAGTTCTATAATCGGACTAGTCGGATTTCCCGGGGAGCTGTTTTTT. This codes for CGSSIIGLVGFPGELFF. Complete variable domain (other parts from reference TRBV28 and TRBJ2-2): DVKVTQSSRYLVKRTGEKVFLECVQDMDHENMFWYRQDPGLGLRLIYFSYDVKMKEKGDIPEGYSVSREKKERFSLILESASTNQTSMYLCGSSIIGLVGFPGELFFGEGSRLTVL.

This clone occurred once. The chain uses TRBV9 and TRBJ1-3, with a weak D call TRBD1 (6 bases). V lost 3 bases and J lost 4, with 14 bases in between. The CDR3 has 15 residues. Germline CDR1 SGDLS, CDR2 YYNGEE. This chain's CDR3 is CASSEGGGIGNTIYF. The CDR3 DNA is TGTGCCAGCAGCGAAGGGGGAGGGATCGGAAACACCATATATTTT.

The CDR3 region is CASSWGRGGNSPLHF. DNA of the CDR3: TGTGCCAGCAGTTGGGGAAGGGGTGGAAATTCACCCCTCCACTTT. The V call is TRBV6-5, the J call TRBJ1-6, with D perhaps TRBD1 (5 bases). The V gene lost 4 bases and the J gene lost 7 bases, with 14 bases spanning the gap. This CDR3 has 15 residues. The germline CDR1 and CDR2 sequences are MNHEY and SVGAGI.

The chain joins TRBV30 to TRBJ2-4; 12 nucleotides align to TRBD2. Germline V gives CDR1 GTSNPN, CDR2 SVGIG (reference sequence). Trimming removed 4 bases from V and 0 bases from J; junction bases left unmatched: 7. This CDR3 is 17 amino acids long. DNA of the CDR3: TGTGCCTGGAAAAAGGCTAGCGGGAGGGAAGCCAAAAACATTCAGTACTTC. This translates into CAWKKASGREAKNIQYF.

The CDR3 DNA reads TGCGCCAGCAGCCTGGGACATTCCTACGAGCAGTACTTC. Translating gives CASSLGHSYEQYF. The chain is built from TRBV5-1 and TRBJ2-7; the D gene is possibly TRBD1 (6 bases). CDR3 length: 13 residues. V dropped 4 bases and J dropped 1 base, with 9 bases sitting between them. Germline CDR1 and CDR2: SGHRS and YFSETQ.

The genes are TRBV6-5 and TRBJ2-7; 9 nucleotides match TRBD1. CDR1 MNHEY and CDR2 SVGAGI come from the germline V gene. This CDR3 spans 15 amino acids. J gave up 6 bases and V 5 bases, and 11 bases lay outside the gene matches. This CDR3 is CASSGSGTGKGEQYF. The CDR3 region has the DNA TGTGCCAGCAGTGGCTCCGGGACAGGGAAGGGCGAGCAGTACTTC.

CDR3 loop: CASSLGQGAWNEQFF. The CDR3 bases are TGCGCCAGCAGCCTCGGACAGGGGGCTTGGAATGAGCAGTTCTTC. V gene TRBV10-2 combines with J gene TRBJ2-1; TRBD1 agrees at 11 bases. CDR1 and CDR2 from the germline V gene are WSHSY and SAAADI. CDR3 size: 15 residues. With 6 bases clipped from V and 7 bases from J, the junction kept 8 bases outside the gene matches.

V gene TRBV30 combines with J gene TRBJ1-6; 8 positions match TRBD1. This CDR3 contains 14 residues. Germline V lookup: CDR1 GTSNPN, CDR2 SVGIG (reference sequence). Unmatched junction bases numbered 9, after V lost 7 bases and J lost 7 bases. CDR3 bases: TGTGCCTCCCCATATTCAGGGGGCAATTCACCCCTCCACTTT. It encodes CASPYSGGNSPLHF.

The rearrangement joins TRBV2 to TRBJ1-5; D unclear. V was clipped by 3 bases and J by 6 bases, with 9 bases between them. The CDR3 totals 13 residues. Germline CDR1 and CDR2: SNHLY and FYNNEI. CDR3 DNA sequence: TGTGCCAGCAGTGAGGTAAAAGCTCAGCCCCAGCATTTT. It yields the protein CASSEVKAQPQHF.

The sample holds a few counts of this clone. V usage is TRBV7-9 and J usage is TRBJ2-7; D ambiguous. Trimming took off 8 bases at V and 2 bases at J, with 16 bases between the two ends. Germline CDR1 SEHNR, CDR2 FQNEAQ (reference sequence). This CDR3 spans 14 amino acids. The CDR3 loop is CASARIVSPYEQYF. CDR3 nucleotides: TGTGCCAGCGCTAGGATCGTGAGCCCCTACGAGCAGTACTTC.

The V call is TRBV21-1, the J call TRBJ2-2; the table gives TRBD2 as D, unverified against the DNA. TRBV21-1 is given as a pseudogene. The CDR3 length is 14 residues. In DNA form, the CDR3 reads TGTGCCAGCCCCAAGCCTGTTAACACCGGGGAGCTGTTTTTT. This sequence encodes CASPKPVNTGELFF.

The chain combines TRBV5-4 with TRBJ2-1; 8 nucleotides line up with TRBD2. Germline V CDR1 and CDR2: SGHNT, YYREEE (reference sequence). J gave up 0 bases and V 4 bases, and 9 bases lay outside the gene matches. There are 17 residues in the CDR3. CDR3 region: CASSPVPSGSSYNEQFF. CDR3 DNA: TGTGCCAGCAGCCCTGTCCCCAGCGGGAGCTCCTACAATGAGCAGTTCTTC. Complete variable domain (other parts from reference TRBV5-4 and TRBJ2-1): ETGVTQSPTHLIKTRGQQVTLRCSSQSGHNTVSWYQQALGQGPQFIFQYYREEENGRGNFPPRFSGLQFPNYSSELNVNALELDDSALYLCASSPVPSGSSYNEQFFGPGTRLTVL.

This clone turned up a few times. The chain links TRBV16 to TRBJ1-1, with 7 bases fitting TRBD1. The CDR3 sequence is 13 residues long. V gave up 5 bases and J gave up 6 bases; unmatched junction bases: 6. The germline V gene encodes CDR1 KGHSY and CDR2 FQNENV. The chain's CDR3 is CASSIRGLAEAFF. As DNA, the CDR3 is TGTGCCAGCAGCATAAGGGGGCTGGCTGAAGCTTTCTTT.